This T cell receptor (beta chain) originates from a study of T cells after yellow fever vaccination. Worth noting for this clonotype: As yet, its antigen is unknown. A read error is possible here, since a much larger clone lies one base away.

TCRdb reprocessed the 5' RACE reads via MiXCR and lists one record per CDR3 protein. The sample lists hundreds of thousands of distinct CDR3 sequences, approximately 3.8% occurring once. Overall study results and limits: Contaminating bulk clonotypes could be abundant in FACS-sorted repertoires.

The sample consisted of PBMCs, taken on the day of the yellow fever booster vaccination. The receptor's source is a man aged 18 to 29 who received the YFV17D yellow fever vaccine.

The CDR3 protein is CASSRPPGPGETQYF. The CDR3 DNA is TGTGCCAGCAGCCGACCTCCAGGGCCGGGGGAGACCCAGTACTTC. V gene TRBV12-3 or TRBV12-4 combines with J gene TRBJ2-5; D possibly matches TRBD1 or TRBD2 (5 bases each). The CDR3 covers 15 residues. Between the trimmed V and J ends, which lost 6 bases and 5 bases, there was a span of 19 bases.